Presented here are 9 T cell receptor beta chains from one specimen sequenced in a study of blood T cell repertoires in COVID-19. Sequencing used immunoSEQ multiplex PCR; TCRdb keeps in-frame clones, though not all of them. This table has around 300,000 clones, 85% appearing once. The sample comprised peripheral blood. These receptor sequences come from a woman aged 45-60 years with active or convalescent COVID-19.

V usage is TRBV7-8 and J usage is TRBJ1-6; no firm D call. The V gene lost 5 bases and the J gene lost 0 bases, with 14 bases spanning the gap. This CDR3 is 17 amino acids long. Germline CDR1 SGHVS, CDR2 FQNEAQ. DNA for the CDR3: TGTGCCAGCAGCCGAGGCCGTCGGAGCTCCTATAATTCACCCCTCCACTTT. This translates into CASSRGRRSSYNSPLHF. Variable domain in full (rest from reference TRBV7-8 and TRBJ1-6): GAGVSQSPRYKVAKRGQDVALRCDPISGHVSLFWYQQALGQGPEFLTYFQNEAQLDKSGLPSDRFFAERPEGSVSTLKIQRTQQEDSAVYLCASSRGRRSSYNSPLHFGNGTRLTVT.

The V gene is TRBV5-1, the J gene TRBJ2-7; 12 bases are a match to TRBD2. The J segment lost 7 bases and the V segment lost 3 bases, leaving 11 bases of the junction unmatched. The length of the CDR3 is 16 residues. Germline lookup yields CDR1 SGHRS and CDR2 YFSETQ. The CDR3 coding sequence is TGCGCCAGCAGCTCCTATGGACTAGCGGGGACGTGGGAGCAGTACTTC. Residues: CASSSYGLAGTWEQYF.

V usage is TRBV6-2 or TRBV6-3 and J usage is TRBJ1-6, with a tentative D call TRBD1 (5 bases). This CDR3 contains 13 residues. Germline V CDR1 and CDR2: MNHEY, SVGEGT. Trimming removed 2 bases at V and 15 bases at J, with 14 bases between. Written as DNA, the CDR3 is TGTGCCAGCAGTTACCGCCCAGGGATCGGCCTCCACTTT. Encoded protein: CASSYRPGIGLHF.

The V gene is TRBV5-1, the J gene TRBJ2-7; D is possibly TRBD2 (5 bases). CDR1 is SGHRS, CDR2 YFSETQ, per germline. The V end lost 0 bases, the J end lost 6 bases, and 16 bases lay between the germline ends. This CDR3 spans 15 amino acids. CDR3 residues: CASSLGEWRLVEQYF. CDR3 DNA sequence: TGCGCCAGCAGCTTGGGAGAATGGAGGTTGGTCGAGCAGTACTTC.

This clone has only one observation. The chain has TRBV19 and TRBJ2-2; 8 bases map to TRBD1. CDR3 length: 15 residues. Looked up from germline, CDR1 is LNHDA and CDR2 is SQIVND (reference sequence). Unmatched junction bases numbered 5, after V lost 3 bases and J lost 5 bases. CDR3 bases: TGTGCCAGTAGTATCGCACAGGGGGTGACCGGGGAGCTGTTTTTT. Protein: CASSIAQGVTGELFF.

Here the CDR3 DNA reads TGTGCCAGCAGTTTCTGGCAGACAGCGACGAACACCGGGGAGCTGTTTTTT. This translates into CASSFWQTATNTGELFF. The V and J genes are TRBV28 and TRBJ2-2; D may be TRBD1 (5 bases). Trimming shortened V by 3 bases and J by 0 bases, and 14 bases separated the two germline ends. Germline V CDR1 and CDR2: MDHEN, SYDVKM. CDR3 size: 17 residues.

The chain uses TRBV7-2 and TRBJ2-7; no firm D call. The CDR3 is made up of 14 amino acids. The germline V gene encodes CDR1 SGHTA and CDR2 FQGNSA. Trimming removed 5 bases from V and 3 bases from J, with 14 bases in between. The CDR3 sequence: CASSLYRYSYEQYF. In DNA form, the CDR3 reads TGTGCCAGCAGCCTTTACCGTTACAGCTACGAGCAGTACTTC.

This clone was detected only a few times. The gene calls are TRBV5-5 and TRBJ1-3, with 7 bases lining up with TRBD1. The ends lost 4 bases at V and 0 bases at J; junction bases unmatched: 4. CDR1 and CDR2 from the germline V gene are SGHKS and YYEKEE (reference sequence). This CDR3 region has 15 residues. CDR3 residues: CASSRQGSSGNTIYF. Here the CDR3 DNA reads TGTGCCAGCAGCAGACAGGGTAGCTCTGGAAACACCATATATTTT.

The chain uses TRBV2 and TRBJ1-1, with 7 bases fitting TRBD1. The V gene's germline CDR1 is SNHLY and CDR2 FYNNEI. CDR3 length: 12 amino acids. The trim removed 8 bases at V and 4 bases at J, leaving 4 bases unmatched. CDR3 residues: CASAGQFTEAFF. CDR3 DNA sequence: TGTGCCAGCGCGGGACAGTTCACTGAAGCTTTCTTT. Complete variable domain (other parts from reference TRBV2 and TRBJ1-1): EPEVTQTPSHQVTQMGQEVILRCVPISNHLYFYWYRQILGQKVEFLVSFYNNEISEKSEIFDDQFSVERPDGSNFTLKIRSTKLEDSAMYFCASAGQFTEAFFGQGTRLTVV.